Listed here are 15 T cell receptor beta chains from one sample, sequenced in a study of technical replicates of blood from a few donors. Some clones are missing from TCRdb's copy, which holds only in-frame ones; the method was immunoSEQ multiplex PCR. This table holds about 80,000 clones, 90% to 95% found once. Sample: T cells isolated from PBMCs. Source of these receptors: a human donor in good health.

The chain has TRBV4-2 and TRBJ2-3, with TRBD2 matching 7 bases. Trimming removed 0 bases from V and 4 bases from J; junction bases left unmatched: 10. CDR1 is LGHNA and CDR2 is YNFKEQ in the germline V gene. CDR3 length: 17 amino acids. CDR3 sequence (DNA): TGTGCCAGCAGCCAAGAACCCCAAGCGGGAAGGGCAGATACGCAGTATTTT. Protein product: CASSQEPQAGRADTQYF.

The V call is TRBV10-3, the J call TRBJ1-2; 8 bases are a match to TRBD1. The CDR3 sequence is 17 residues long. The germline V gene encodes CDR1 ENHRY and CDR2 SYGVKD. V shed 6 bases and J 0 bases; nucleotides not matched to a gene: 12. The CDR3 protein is CAISSETGGKANYGYTF. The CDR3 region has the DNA TGTGCCATCAGCTCGGAAACAGGGGGGAAGGCTAACTATGGCTACACCTTC.

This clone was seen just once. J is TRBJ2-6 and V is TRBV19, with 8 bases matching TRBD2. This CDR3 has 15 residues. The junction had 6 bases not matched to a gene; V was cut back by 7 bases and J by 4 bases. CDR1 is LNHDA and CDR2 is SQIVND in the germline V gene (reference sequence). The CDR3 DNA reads TGTGCCAGTACGGGGGGGCTTGGCGGGGCCAACGTCCTGACTTTC. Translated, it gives CASTGGLGGANVLTF.

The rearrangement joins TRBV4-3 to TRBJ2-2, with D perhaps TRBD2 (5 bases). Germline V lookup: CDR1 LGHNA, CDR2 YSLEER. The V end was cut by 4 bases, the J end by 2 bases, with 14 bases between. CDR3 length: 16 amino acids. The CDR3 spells CASSLPRERNTGELFF. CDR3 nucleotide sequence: TGCGCCAGCAGCCTACCCCGGGAAAGAAACACCGGGGAGCTGTTTTTT.

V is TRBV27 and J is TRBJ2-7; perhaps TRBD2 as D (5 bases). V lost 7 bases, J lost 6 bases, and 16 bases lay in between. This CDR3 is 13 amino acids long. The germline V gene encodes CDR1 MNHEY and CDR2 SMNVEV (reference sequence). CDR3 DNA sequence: TGTGCCAGCACCCCCCCATCGGGGTCCGAGCAGTACTTC. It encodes CASTPPSGSEQYF.

The CDR3 sequence: CAWHSGLTDTQYF. The CDR3 DNA reads as TGTGCCTGGCATAGCGGGCTGACAGATACGCAGTATTTT. The rearrangement joins TRBV30 to TRBJ2-3; 7 bases map to TRBD2. The germline CDR1 and CDR2 sequences are GTSNPN and SVGIG (reference sequence). With 5 bases clipped from V and 3 bases from J, the junction kept 5 bases outside the gene matches. The CDR3 length is 13 residues.

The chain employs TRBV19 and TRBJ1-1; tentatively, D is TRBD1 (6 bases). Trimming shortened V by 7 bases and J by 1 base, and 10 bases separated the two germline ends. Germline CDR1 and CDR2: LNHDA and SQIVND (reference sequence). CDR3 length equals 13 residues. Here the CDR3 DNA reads TGTGCCAGTACGACAGGTCGGAACACTGAAGCTTTCTTT. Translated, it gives CASTTGRNTEAFF. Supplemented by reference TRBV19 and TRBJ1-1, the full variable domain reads DGGITQSPKYLFRKEGQNVTLSCEQNLNHDAMYWYRQDPGQGLRLIYYSQIVNDFQKGDIAEGYSVSREKKESFPLTVTSAQKNPTAFYLCASTTGRNTEAFFGQGTRLTVV.

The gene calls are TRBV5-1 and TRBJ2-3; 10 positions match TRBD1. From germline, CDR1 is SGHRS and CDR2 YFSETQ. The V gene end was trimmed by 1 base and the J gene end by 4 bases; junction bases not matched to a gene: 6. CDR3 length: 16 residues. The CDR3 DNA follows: TGCGCCAGCAGCTTGCACTCCGGGACAGGGGCAGATACGCAGTATTTT. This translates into CASSLHSGTGADTQYF.

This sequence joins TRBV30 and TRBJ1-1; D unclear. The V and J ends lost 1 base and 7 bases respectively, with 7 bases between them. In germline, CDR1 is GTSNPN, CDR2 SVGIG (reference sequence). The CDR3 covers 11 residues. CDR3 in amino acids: CAWSETFEAFF. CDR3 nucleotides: TGTGCCTGGAGTGAAACTTTTGAAGCTTTCTTT.

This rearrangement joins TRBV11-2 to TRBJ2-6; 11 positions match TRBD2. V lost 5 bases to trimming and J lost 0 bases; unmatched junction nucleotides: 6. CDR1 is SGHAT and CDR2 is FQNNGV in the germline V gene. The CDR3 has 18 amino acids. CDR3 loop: CASSPPGLADSGANVLTF. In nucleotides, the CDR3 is TGTGCCAGCAGCCCCCCGGGACTAGCGGACTCTGGGGCCAACGTCCTGACTTTC.

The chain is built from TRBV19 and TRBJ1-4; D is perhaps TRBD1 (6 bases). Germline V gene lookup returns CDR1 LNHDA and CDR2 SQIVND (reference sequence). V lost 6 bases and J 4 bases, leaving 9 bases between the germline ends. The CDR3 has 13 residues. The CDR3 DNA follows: TGTGCCAGTAGAACAGGGAATAATGAAAAACTGTTTTTT. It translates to CASRTGNNEKLFF. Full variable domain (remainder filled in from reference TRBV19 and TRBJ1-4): DGGITQSPKYLFRKEGQNVTLSCEQNLNHDAMYWYRQDPGQGLRLIYYSQIVNDFQKGDIAEGYSVSREKKESFPLTVTSAQKNPTAFYLCASRTGNNEKLFFGSGTQLSVL.

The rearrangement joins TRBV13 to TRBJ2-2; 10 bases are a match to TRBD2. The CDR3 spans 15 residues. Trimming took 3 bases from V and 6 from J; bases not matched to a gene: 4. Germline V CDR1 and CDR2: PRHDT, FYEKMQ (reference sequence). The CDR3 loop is CASSFSAGGSGELFF. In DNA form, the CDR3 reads TGTGCCAGCAGCTTTTCAGCGGGAGGGTCCGGGGAGCTGTTTTTT.

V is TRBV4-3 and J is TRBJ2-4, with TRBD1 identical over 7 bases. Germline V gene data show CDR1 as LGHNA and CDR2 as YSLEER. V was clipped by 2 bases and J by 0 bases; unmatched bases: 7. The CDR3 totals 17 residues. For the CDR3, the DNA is TGCGCCAGCAGCCAACCCGACAGGGCCGGAGCCAAAAACATTCAGTACTTC. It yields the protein CASSQPDRAGAKNIQYF.

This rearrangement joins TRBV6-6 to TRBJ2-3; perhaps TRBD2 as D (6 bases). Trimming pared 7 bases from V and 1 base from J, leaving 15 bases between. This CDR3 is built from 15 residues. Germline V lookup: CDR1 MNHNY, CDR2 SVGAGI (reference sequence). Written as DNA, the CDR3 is TGTGCCAGCATTGCGGGGATTCTCCGCACAGATACGCAGTATTTT. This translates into CASIAGILRTDTQYF.

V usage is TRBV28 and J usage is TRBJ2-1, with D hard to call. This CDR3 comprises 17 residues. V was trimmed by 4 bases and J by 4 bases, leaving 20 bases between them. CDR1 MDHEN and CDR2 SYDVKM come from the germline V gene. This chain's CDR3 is CASSSSLPPKTYNEQFF. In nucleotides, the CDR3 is TGTGCCAGCAGTTCCTCGTTACCACCTAAAACTTACAATGAGCAGTTCTTC.